These 10 T cell receptor beta chains originate from one sample sequenced in a study of cytotoxic CD8 clonotypes in ibrutinib-treated CLL. Using immunoSEQ multiplex PCR, the repertoire was profiled, and TCRdb retains in-frame clones only, with some absent. The sample holds some 140,000 clones, around 90% seen once. The sequenced sample was PBMCs, obtained after 12 months of ibrutinib treatment. Every receptor here comes from a human donor with chronic lymphocytic leukemia.

The chain combines TRBV19 with TRBJ2-2; 10 bases are a match to TRBD2. Germline assignment: CDR1 LNHDA and CDR2 SQIVND (reference sequence). Unmatched junction bases numbered 3, after V lost 6 bases and J lost 2 bases. This CDR3 is built from 15 residues. The CDR3 DNA reads TGTGCCAGTAGCACACTAGCGGGAAACACCGGGGAGCTGTTTTTT. Translated: CASSTLAGNTGELFF.

The chain joins TRBV5-5 to TRBJ2-5; 9 positions agree with TRBD2. Trimming at V came to 4 bases and at J to 7 bases, leaving 11 bases not matched to a gene. Germline V gene sequence: CDR1 SGHKS, CDR2 YYEKEE (reference sequence). The CDR3 has 15 residues. This CDR3 is CASSLLLAGEGTQYF. The DNA for the CDR3 is TGTGCCAGCAGCCTCCTGTTAGCGGGAGAGGGGACCCAGTACTTC.

This clone was counted once. The gene calls are TRBV18 and TRBJ2-7; no clear D gene. The germline V gene has CDR1 KGHSH and CDR2 LQKENI. This CDR3 is 11 amino acids long. V lost 4 bases and J 5 bases, leaving 6 bases between the germline ends. The CDR3 loop reads CASSQGNEQYF. Here the CDR3 DNA reads TGTGCCAGCTCACAGGGAAACGAGCAGTACTTC.

The chain carries TRBV7-8 and TRBJ2-7; 10 bases are shared with TRBD1. This CDR3 has 15 residues. Germline lookup yields CDR1 SGHVS and CDR2 FQNEAQ. After removal of 4 bases from V and 6 bases from J, the junction contained 9 bases not matched to a gene. The CDR3 reads CASSSPGQGSLEQYF. The CDR3 nucleotides read TGTGCCAGCAGCTCGCCGGGACAGGGGAGTCTCGAGCAGTACTTC.

V gene TRBV2 combines with J gene TRBJ2-1, with 14 nucleotides matching TRBD2. The CDR3 covers 15 residues. CDR1 SNHLY and CDR2 FYNNEI come from the germline V gene. V lost 9 bases, J lost 9 bases, and 10 bases stayed unmatched. In DNA form, the CDR3 reads TGTGCCAGAAGACTAGCGGGAGGGTTGTATGGTGAGCAGTTCTTC. This codes for CARRLAGGLYGEQFF.

The chain is built from TRBV5-1 and TRBJ2-5, with 13 positions matching TRBD2. With V trimmed by 7 bases and J by 5 bases, 14 bases remained unmatched. The CDR3 has 17 residues. Germline-derived CDR1 and CDR2 are SGHRS and YFSETQ. The CDR3 loop is CASGSPGTSGKPETQYF. CDR3 DNA: TGCGCCAGCGGCTCCCCTGGGACTAGCGGGAAGCCCGAGACCCAGTACTTC.

This rearrangement joins TRBV11-2 to TRBJ2-1, with D perhaps matching TRBD2 (5 bases). Between the trimmed V and J ends, which lost 0 bases and 6 bases, there was a span of 9 bases. In germline, CDR1 is SGHAT, CDR2 FQNNGV. This CDR3 spans 14 amino acids. As DNA, the CDR3 is TGTGCCAGCAGCTTAGATCGGCTAGCCAATGAGCAGTTCTTC. It translates to CASSLDRLANEQFF.

This clone showed up just once. The V gene is TRBV7-6, the J gene TRBJ2-7; 7 nucleotides match TRBD1. The CDR3 spans 15 residues. The ends lost 4 bases at V and 4 bases at J; junction bases unmatched: 10. CDR1 and CDR2 from the germline V gene are SGHVS and FNYEAQ. CDR3 DNA sequence: TGTGCCAGCAGCTCCGCCCACGGGACAGTTTACGAGCAGTACTTC. This translates into CASSSAHGTVYEQYF.

The rearrangement links TRBV28 to TRBJ1-2, with 10 bases lining up with TRBD1. After removal of 8 bases from V and 4 bases from J, the junction contained 1 base not matched to a gene. Germline CDR1 reads MDHEN; CDR2 reads SYDVKM. This CDR3 is 12 amino acids long. CDR3 in amino acids: CASGDRGYGYTF. In DNA, the CDR3 is TGTGCCAGCGGGGACAGGGGCTATGGCTACACCTTC.

The table lists this clone with a count of one. This chain links TRBV19 with TRBJ1-5, with D unresolved. V gave up 7 bases and J gave up 6 bases, with 13 bases separating them. The CDR3 consists of 13 residues. Looked up from germline, CDR1 is LNHDA and CDR2 is SQIVND (reference sequence). The CDR3 nucleotides read TGTGCCAGTACCCGTTCGCCCGCTCAGCCCCAGCATTTT. Its protein is CASTRSPAQPQHF. The variable domain in full, with the rest retrieved from reference TRBV19 and TRBJ1-5, is DGGITQSPKYLFRKEGQNVTLSCEQNLNHDAMYWYRQDPGQGLRLIYYSQIVNDFQKGDIAEGYSVSREKKESFPLTVTSAQKNPTAFYLCASTRSPAQPQHFGDGTRLSIL.